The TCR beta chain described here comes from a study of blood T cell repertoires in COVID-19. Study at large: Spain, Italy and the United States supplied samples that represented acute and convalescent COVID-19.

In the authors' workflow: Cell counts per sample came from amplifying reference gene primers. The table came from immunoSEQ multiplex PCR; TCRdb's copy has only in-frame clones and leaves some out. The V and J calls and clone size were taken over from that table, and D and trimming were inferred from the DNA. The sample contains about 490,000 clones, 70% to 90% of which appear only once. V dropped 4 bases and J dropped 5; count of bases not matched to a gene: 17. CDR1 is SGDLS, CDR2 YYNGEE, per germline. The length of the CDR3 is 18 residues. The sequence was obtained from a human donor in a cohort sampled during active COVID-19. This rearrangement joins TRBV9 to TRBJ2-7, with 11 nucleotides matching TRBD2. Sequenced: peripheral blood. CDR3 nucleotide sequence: TGTGCCAGCAGCCAAGGTCGGTTAGCGGGAGGGTTACGGGACGAGCAGTACTTC. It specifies CASSQGRLAGGLRDEQYF.